This T cell receptor beta chain was profiled in a study of response to subunit inactivated influenza vaccine. TCRdb reanalysed the RT-PCR reads using MiXCR and keeps one entry per CDR3 protein. Here the sample spans 800,000 or so distinct CDR3 sequences, about 20% being singletons. Turning to this clonotype: Its antigen is currently unknown.

The CDR3 has 14 amino acids. Germline loops: CDR1 LGHNA, CDR2 YSLEER. The junction had 4 bases not matched to a gene; V was cut back by 4 bases and J by 4 bases. Study results and limitations: A suggestion made by the authors is that each seasonal influenza vaccination recruits few new T cells.

This specimen was PBMCs from blood, taken approximately 5 days after vaccination. The V gene is TRBV4-3, the J gene TRBJ1-1, with 9 bases that match TRBD1. The receptor was derived from a man aged 50 to 59 who received an inactivated influenza vaccine. The CDR3 loop reads CASSPQGAVTEAFF. In DNA form, the CDR3 reads TGCGCCAGCAGCCCACAGGGGGCCGTCACTGAAGCTTTCTTT.